This TCR beta chain was found in a study of graft-versus-host responses after intestinal transplantation. Study-wide context: Transplants given to recipients were multivisceral, liver-intestinal, or isolated intestinal. Tacrolimus and steroids were given for two to three years to all recipients after anti-thymocyte globulin induction.

On this clone: Its antigen is still unknown.

Using immunoSEQ multiplex PCR, the repertoire was profiled, and TCRdb retains in-frame clones only, with some absent. The table lists about 51,000 clones, around 89% of them singletons. With V trimmed by 2 bases and J by 4 bases, 11 bases remained unmatched. The CDR3 runs to 16 residues. From germline, CDR1 is KGHSH and CDR2 LQKENI. Study results and limitations: Recipient marrow showed GvH clones, some seen first in ileum or blood. The study associated peak circulating GvH clone levels with early post-transplant HvG declines.

The chain has TRBV18 and TRBJ2-7; 7 nucleotides match TRBD2. The source of this sequence is a human donor who was the organ donor for an intestinal transplant. Sequences were derived from unstimulated CD4+ T cells sorted from spleen or lymph node cells, sampled before transplant. CDR3 in amino acids: CASSPEIGDYQYEQYF. DNA of the CDR3: TGTGCCAGCTCACCAGAAATCGGGGACTATCAGTACGAGCAGTACTTC.